This is a list of T cell receptor beta chains from one sample in a study of monozygotic twins with inflammatory bowel disease. One entry per CDR3 protein, without DNA, is what TCRdb gives after re-calling the 5' RACE reads. The sample includes some 160,000 distinct CDR3 sequences. The sample consisted of blood. Every receptor here comes from a human donor with ulcerative colitis or Crohn's disease, or a healthy co-twin of an affected twin (not recorded which). CDR3s include the opening cysteine and the closing phenylalanine or tryptophan.

V: TRBV6-1; J: TRBJ1-1; CDR3: CASSQTGGTPLPEAFF
V: TRBV12-3/TRBV12-4; J: TRBJ2-1; CDR3: CASSFRGSINEQFF
V: TRBV15; J: TRBJ1-4; CDR3: CATSRAGTGEEKLFF
V: TRBV5-4; J: TRBJ2-7; CDR3: CASSLETFSYEQYF
V: TRBV6-8; J: TRBJ2-1; CDR3: CASSYSTGTSCNEQFF
V: TRBV12-3/TRBV12-4; J: TRBJ1-1; CDR3: CASSYRRGTEAFF
V: TRBV6-1; J: TRBJ2-3; CDR3: CASSHSGVVDTQYF
V: TRBV7-9; J: TRBJ2-1; CDR3: CASGLAGTYNEQFF
V: TRBV29-1; J: TRBJ2-3; CDR3: CSTERWTDTQYF
V: TRBV4-3; J: TRBJ2-7; CDR3: CASSQETGNYEQYF
V: TRBV28; J: TRBJ2-5; CDR3: CASSLLGDAETQYF
V: TRBV4-1; J: TRBJ2-1; CDR3: CASSQGLAGRNEQFF
V: TRBV15; J: TRBJ2-2; CDR3: CATSRDLNTGELFF
V: TRBV4-3; J: TRBJ1-3; CDR3: CASSQRATGSDTIYF
V: TRBV6-4; J: TRBJ1-5; CDR3: CASSDGEIQPQHF
V: TRBV11-2; J: TRBJ1-2; CDR3: CASSSGRWSYGYTF
V: TRBV24-1; J: TRBJ2-5; CDR3: CATSGPEETQYF
V: TRBV4-3; J: TRBJ2-1; CDR3: CASSQDPGSGSKNEQFF
V: TRBV5-4; J: TRBJ2-1; CDR3: CASSPFSSGRAWYNEQFF
V: TRBV19; J: TRBJ2-1; CDR3: CASSIAPGGRAREQFF
V: TRBV11-2; J: TRBJ1-3; CDR3: CASSLARKGNTIYF
V: TRBV6-2/TRBV6-3; J: TRBJ2-5; CDR3: CASSYSSNPGRKTQYF
V: TRBV10-3; J: TRBJ2-3; CDR3: CAISDSADTQYF
V: TRBV18; J: TRBJ1-3; CDR3: CASSRDRGNTIYF
V: TRBV28; J: TRBJ1-1; CDR3: CASTAPGPATEAFF
V: TRBV12-2; J: TRBJ2-5; CDR3: CASRLVQREVQETQYF
V: TRBV27; J: TRBJ2-3; CDR3: CASSFLGGDAFSSTDTQYF
V: TRBV5-1; J: TRBJ2-3; CDR3: CASSPGLAGRTDTQYF
V: TRBV3-1; J: TRBJ2-3; CDR3: CASSQEIRLAGSADTQYF
V: TRBV10-3; J: TRBJ1-1; CDR3: CALKTQDTEAFF
V: TRBV10-3; J: TRBJ2-5; CDR3: CAIGHPDYQETQYF
V: TRBV29-1; J: TRBJ1-2; CDR3: CSVPRGLDYGYTF
V: TRBV5-4; J: TRBJ1-5; CDR3: CASSFYRSNQPQHF
V: TRBV12-3/TRBV12-4; J: TRBJ1-2; CDR3: CASSGGQGGYGYTF
V: TRBV7-9; J: TRBJ2-1; CDR3: CASSLRAGTLNEQFF
V: TRBV5-1; J: TRBJ2-7; CDR3: CASSSTVGRYEQYF
V: TRBV7-9; J: TRBJ1-4; CDR3: CASSSFQGADEKLFF
V: TRBV5-1; J: TRBJ2-1; CDR3: CASRSTGDYNEQFF
V: TRBV28; J: TRBJ2-7; CDR3: CASSFQAGEFSYEQYF
V: TRBV6-5; J: TRBJ1-2; CDR3: CASSYRGFFGYTF
V: TRBV20-1; J: TRBJ1-1; CDR3: CSAPRTGANTEAFF
V: TRBV28; J: TRBJ2-3; CDR3: CASSLGVRRAETDTQYF
V: TRBV29-1; J: TRBJ1-4; CDR3: CSVSSGTGLREKLFF
V: TRBV11-1; J: TRBJ2-4; CDR3: CASSDVSVRTGEVKNIQYF
V: TRBV5-1; J: TRBJ2-1; CDR3: CASSSTGWENEQFF
V: TRBV19; J: TRBJ1-1; CDR3: CASSMAARGTEAFF
V: TRBV5-1; J: TRBJ2-5; CDR3: CASSPLPTSGGETQYF
V: TRBV19; J: TRBJ1-1; CDR3: CASTRGAGTEAFF
V: TRBV5-6; J: TRBJ2-2; CDR3: CASSLGVGELFF
V: TRBV29-1; J: TRBJ2-2; CDR3: CSVDTSPGELFF
V: TRBV20-1; J: TRBJ2-3; CDR3: CSATGLARTDTQYF
V: TRBV28; J: TRBJ2-1; CDR3: CASSSTYSSSSYNEQFF
V: TRBV5-1; J: TRBJ2-7; CDR3: CASSPRQGLYEQYF
V: TRBV29-1; J: TRBJ2-1; CDR3: CSVNEGNNEQFF